Sequencing of this T cell receptor beta chain was carried out in a study of T-cell memory formation after mild COVID-19. About the study: The TCR clusters were mostly specific to one donor.

The CDR3 has 14 residues. Germline V gene lookup returns CDR1 ENHRY and CDR2 SYGVKD. V was pared by 4 bases and J by 2 bases, with 12 bases between. Constant-segment primers and 5'RACE yielded cDNA libraries for TCR alpha and TCR beta, each carrying sample barcodes and UMIs. Using its own MiXCR run on the 5' RACE reads, TCRdb lists one record per CDR3 protein. The data contain 190,000 or so distinct CDR3 sequences, 20% to 25% of them seen just once; the ten biggest clones take up 23%. This clonotype was observed a few times. Its antigen is unidentified. The study's findings and limits: Some SARS-CoV-2-responding clones were already detected in memory before infection. CD4+ bias marked clones expanding day 15 to 37, unlike balanced contracting clones.

The V call is TRBV10-3, the J call TRBJ2-7; D gene uncertain. The receptor was isolated from an adult woman who had mild COVID-19 (a few samples of this study predate the infection). Cell type and time point are not known. The sample taken for sequencing was PBMCs or a T cell subset sorted from them (not recorded which). CDR3 in DNA: TGTGCCATCAGTGGTTCCGTGTCTACCTACGAGCAGTACTTC. Amino acids: CAISGSVSTYEQYF.